These 5 T cell receptor beta chains came from one sample sequenced in a study of T cells in Graves' hyperthyroidism and ophthalmopathy. Amplification yielded TCR beta CDR3 regions, with RNA transcripts as the source. During a first-round RT-PCR of the TCR CDR3, the HTBI primer set was used. TCRdb redid the calling of the multiplex PCR reads with MiXCR, one entry per CDR3 protein. The repertoire holds about 680,000 distinct CDR3 sequences, roughly 32% seen once, with less than 40% in the top ten. Sequences were obtained from blood. The receptors stem from a woman in her 40s with Graves' hyperthyroidism.

This rearrangement joins TRBV6-5 to TRBJ1-2; 7 bases are shared with TRBD1. The V gene's germline CDR1 is MNHEY and CDR2 SVGAGI. Losses at the gene ends were 7 bases for V and 8 bases for J; bases not matched to a gene: 19. This CDR3 is 16 amino acids long. CDR3 nucleotide sequence: TGTGCCAGCACCTACCTAGGAGGAGGGGGCTTTGGAGGCTACACCTTC. This sequence encodes CASTYLGGGGFGGYTF.

For this clonotype: The CDR3 end shows no conserved phenylalanine or tryptophan, and so a read error is likely. The DNA is omitted, as the CDR3 cannot be located on it reliably, and the CDR3 follows TCRdb's listing. The CDR3 reads CASSGLGQ. The V and J genes are TRBV7-9 and TRBJ2-7; TRBD1 reflects the table's D call only, with no check against the DNA. Germline V lookup: CDR1 SEHNR, CDR2 FQNEAQ (reference sequence). Including both end residues, the CDR3 is 8 amino acids long.

A single count supports this clonotype. The chain employs TRBV10-3 and TRBJ1-2, with 8 bases aligning to TRBD1. CDR1 is ENHRY, CDR2 SYGVKD, per germline. Unmatched junction bases numbered 9, after V lost 7 bases and J lost 8 bases. The CDR3 length is 13 residues. The chain's CDR3 is CAITEQGVGGYTF. The CDR3 bases are TGTGCCATCACGGAACAGGGGGTTGGCGGCTACACCTTC.

The chain joins TRBV14 to TRBJ2-7; D not resolved. The V gene lost 4 bases and the J gene lost 0 bases, with 10 bases spanning the gap. The CDR3 extends over 14 amino acids. Germline V gives CDR1 SGHDN, CDR2 FVKESK. The CDR3 sequence: CASSRMGSSYEQYF. The DNA for the CDR3 is TGTGCCAGCAGCCGGATGGGGTCCTCCTACGAGCAGTACTTC.

The table lists this clonotype with a count of one. The gene calls are TRBV5-1 and TRBJ2-7; TRBD1 matches at 9 bases. Germline loops: CDR1 SGHRS, CDR2 YFSETQ. The CDR3 contains 14 residues. J lost 3 bases, V lost 7 bases, and 8 bases had no gene match. The CDR3 here is CASGGSGQGYEQYF. The CDR3 DNA sequence: TGCGCCAGCGGAGGATCGGGACAGGGCTACGAGCAGTACTTC.